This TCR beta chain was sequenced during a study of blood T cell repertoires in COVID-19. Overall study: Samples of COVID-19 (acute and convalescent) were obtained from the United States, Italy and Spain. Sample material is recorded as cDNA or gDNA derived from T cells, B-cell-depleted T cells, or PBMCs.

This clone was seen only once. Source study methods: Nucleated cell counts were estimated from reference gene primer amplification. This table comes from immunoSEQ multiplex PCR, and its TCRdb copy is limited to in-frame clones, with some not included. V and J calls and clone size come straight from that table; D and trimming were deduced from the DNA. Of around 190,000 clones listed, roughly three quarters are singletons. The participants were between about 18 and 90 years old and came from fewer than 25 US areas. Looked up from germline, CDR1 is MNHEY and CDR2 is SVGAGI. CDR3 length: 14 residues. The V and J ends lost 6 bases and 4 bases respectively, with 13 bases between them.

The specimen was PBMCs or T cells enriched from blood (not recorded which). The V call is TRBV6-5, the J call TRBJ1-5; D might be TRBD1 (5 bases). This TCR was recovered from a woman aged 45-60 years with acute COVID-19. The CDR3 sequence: CASSLQASNQPQHF. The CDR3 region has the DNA TGTGCCAGCAGCCTACAGGCTTCGAATCAGCCCCAGCATTTT.